Here is one T cell receptor (beta chain) with its context. The source of the sample is a study of blood T cell repertoires in COVID-19. About the research overall: The United States, Italy and Spain provided the acute and convalescent COVID-19 samples. PBMCs, B-cell-depleted T cells, or T cells were the source of the cDNA or gDNA that made up the material.

Some clones are missing from TCRdb's copy, which holds only in-frame ones; the method was immunoSEQ multiplex PCR. This table has about 520,000 clones, approximately 85% appearing once. This CDR3 contains 14 residues. V was shortened by 5 bases and J by 7 bases, with 17 bases between the two germline ends. The germline gives CDR1 MNHEY, CDR2 SVGEGT. This TCR was sampled from a human donor in a cohort sampled during active COVID-19. The sequenced sample was peripheral blood. This chain uses TRBV6-2 or TRBV6-3 with TRBJ1-2; no reliable D call. CDR3 loop: CASSRLPYQSGYTF. Here the CDR3 DNA reads TGTGCCAGCAGTCGACTCCCATACCAGTCTGGCTACACCTTC.